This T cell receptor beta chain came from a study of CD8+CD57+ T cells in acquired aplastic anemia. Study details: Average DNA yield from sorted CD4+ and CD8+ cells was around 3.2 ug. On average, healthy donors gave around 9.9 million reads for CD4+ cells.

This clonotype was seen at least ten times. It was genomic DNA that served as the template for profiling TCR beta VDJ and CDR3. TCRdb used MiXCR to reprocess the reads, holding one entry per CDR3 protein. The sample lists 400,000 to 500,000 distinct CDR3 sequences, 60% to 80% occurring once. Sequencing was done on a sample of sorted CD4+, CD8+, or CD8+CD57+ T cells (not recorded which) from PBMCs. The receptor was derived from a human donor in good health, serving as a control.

The CDR3 is CASSAGLAGIRDTQYF. The CDR3 coding sequence is TGTGCCAGCAGCGCTGGACTAGCGGGGATTAGAGATACGCAGTATTTT. The chain has TRBV9 and TRBJ2-3; 12 bases fit TRBD2. There are 16 residues in the CDR3. The germline V gene has CDR1 SGDLS and CDR2 YYNGEE. J gave up 5 bases and V 3 bases, and 7 bases lay outside the gene matches.